This T cell receptor beta chain was sequenced in a study of blood T cells in healthy people across ages. This CDR3 is 15 amino acids long. Germline CDR1 reads KGHSH; CDR2 reads LQKENI. Researchers isolated at least 6 million PBMCs per sample. Using a J-beta primer mix together with a sample-barcoded 5' primer, a second PCR was run for roughly 6 to 11 cycles. TCRdb used MiXCR to reprocess the 5' RACE reads, holding one entry per CDR3 protein. Of some 930,000 distinct CDR3 sequences listed, about 29% are singletons. The same sample was also used in a study of T cells of mothers and their children. From that paper: Every microgram of extracted RNA entered cDNA synthesis, roughly 1.5 ug per 15 ul.

The sequencing input was blood. V gene TRBV18 combines with J gene TRBJ2-4, with TRBD1 matching 12 bases. The J call may be incorrect, as the DNA end agrees better with TRBJ2-7. This receptor was identified in a middle-aged woman in good health. CDR3 loop: CASSHLGQGAYEQYF. DNA for the CDR3: TGTGCCAGCTCACATCTGGGACAGGGGGCATACGAGCAGTACTTC.